This T cell receptor (beta chain) was obtained from a study of blood T cell repertoires in COVID-19 (dated by TCRdb to about 2020). Notes on the research overall: Samples covering the acute and convalescent phases of COVID-19 were provided by collaborators in the United States, Italy and Spain. The material from the prospective study consisted of cDNA or gDNA derived from T cells, B-cell-depleted T cells, or PBMCs. Where available, HLA class I and class II types were obtained from metadata supplied by the sample provider rather than from assay-based typing. Nearly every sample came with metadata listing a de-identified subject ID, COVID-19 status, age in years and sex. The repertoires were released in a freely available public database intended as a resource for research on the immune response to SARS-CoV-2. Samples came from the ongoing ImmuneRACE study (first 160 participants) plus 1,254 subjects from 6 global collaborators. The dataset comprised deeply sampled blood TCRbeta repertoires from subjects exposed to, actively infected with, or recovered from COVID-19. Here is what the overall study found, with its caveats: Clinical and demographic metadata were provided uncurated, with the amount varying by source and participant.

As concerns this clone: Its target antigen remains unknown. No per-base quality is available; no much larger clone lies one base away.

Whole blood was collected in K2EDTA tubes by collaborating institutions according to the institutions' own protocols. For TCRbeta analysis, collaborators shipped samples in one of three forms: frozen whole blood, isolated PBMCs, or DNA extracted from either of those sample types. The immunoSEQ Assay, a bias-controlled multiplex PCR, was used to amplify TCRbeta CDR3 regions from genomic DNA. The original methods were these. The number of nucleated cells in each sample was estimated from the amplification of reference gene primers within the assay. Sequence reads were collapsed and filtered to measure the absolute abundance of every unique TCRbeta CDR3 rearrangement. Productive Simpson clonality was computed per sample as the square root of Simpson's diversity index over productive rearrangements. TCRdb carries this immuneACCESS record with in-frame sequences only. Its versions omit some clonotypes, under half of them owing to an unresolved V gene in the studies checked, with the rest unexplained. The DNA was the basis for D and trimming; V, J and clone size are from that table. The sample table shows around 71,000 clones, and roughly 80% are seen once. The top ten constitute 28% of the sample.

The germline V gene specifies SGDLS as CDR1 and YYNGEE as CDR2. V loses 4 bases, J loses 5 bases, and the germline ends lie 16 bases apart. Measured from the cysteine to the phenylalanine, the CDR3 is 15 residues long. Only the CDR3 DNA stays, 45 bases, in frame from base 1. Sequencing was performed on peripheral blood. Recombination linked TRBV9 to TRBJ1-5, with the identity of the D gene unclear. The receptor's source is a man between 70 and 80 years old with acute or convalescent COVID-19. The bases read TGTGCCAGCAGCCCCTCTGGCGGACTTCATCAGCCCCAGCATTTT. It is translated as CASSPSGGLHQPQHF.